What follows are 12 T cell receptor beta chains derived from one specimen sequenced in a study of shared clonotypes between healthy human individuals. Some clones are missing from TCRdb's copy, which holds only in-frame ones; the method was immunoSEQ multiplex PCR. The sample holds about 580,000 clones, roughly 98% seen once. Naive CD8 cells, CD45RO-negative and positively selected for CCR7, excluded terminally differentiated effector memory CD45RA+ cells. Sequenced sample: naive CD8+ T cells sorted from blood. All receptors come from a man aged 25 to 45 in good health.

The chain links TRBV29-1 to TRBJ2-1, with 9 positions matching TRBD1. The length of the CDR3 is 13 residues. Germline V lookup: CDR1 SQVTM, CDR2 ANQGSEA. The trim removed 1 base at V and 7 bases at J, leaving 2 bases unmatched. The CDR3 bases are TGCAGCGTTGAAGGACAGGGGGGTAATGAGCAGTTCTTC. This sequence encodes CSVEGQGGNEQFF.

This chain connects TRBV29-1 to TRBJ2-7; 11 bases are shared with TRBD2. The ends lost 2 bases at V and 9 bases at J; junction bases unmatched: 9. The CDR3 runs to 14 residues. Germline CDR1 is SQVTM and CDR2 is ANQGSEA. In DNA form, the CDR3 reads TGCAGCGTTGAACCCGGGACTAGCGGCTTTGGGCAGTACTTC. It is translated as CSVEPGTSGFGQYF.

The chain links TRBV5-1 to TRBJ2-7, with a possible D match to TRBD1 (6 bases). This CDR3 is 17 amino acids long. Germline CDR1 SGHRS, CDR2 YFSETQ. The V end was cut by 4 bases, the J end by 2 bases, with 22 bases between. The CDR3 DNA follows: TGCGCCAGCAGCCCAGGGACACACCTCTTGGGAGCCTACGAGCAGTACTTC. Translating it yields CASSPGTHLLGAYEQYF.

CDR3 DNA: TGTGCCAGCAGCCCTCCGACTAGCGGGAGTCCTAAAGGGGAGCTGTTTTTT. Translation: CASSPPTSGSPKGELFF. This rearrangement joins TRBV7-9 to TRBJ2-2, with TRBD2 matching over 12 bases. Germline lookup yields CDR1 SEHNR and CDR2 FQNEAQ (reference sequence). V shed 5 bases, J shed 8 bases, and the junction held 12 bases outside the gene matches. This CDR3 spans 17 amino acids.

CDR3 amino acids: CASGWGTLRQYF. The CDR3 DNA reads as TGTGCCAGCGGTTGGGGGACCCTCAGGCAGTATTTT. The chain recombines TRBV7-8 with TRBJ2-3; D possibly matches TRBD1 or TRBD2 (5 bases each). Germline values: CDR1 SGHVS, CDR2 FQNEAQ. V was cut by 8 bases and J by 11 bases, with 17 bases left in between. CDR3 length: 12 residues.

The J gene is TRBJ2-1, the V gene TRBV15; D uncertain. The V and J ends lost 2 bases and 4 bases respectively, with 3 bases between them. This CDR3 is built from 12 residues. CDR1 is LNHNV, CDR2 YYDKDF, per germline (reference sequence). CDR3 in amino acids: CATSRSYNEQFF. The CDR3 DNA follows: TGTGCCACCAGCAGAAGTTACAATGAGCAGTTCTTC.

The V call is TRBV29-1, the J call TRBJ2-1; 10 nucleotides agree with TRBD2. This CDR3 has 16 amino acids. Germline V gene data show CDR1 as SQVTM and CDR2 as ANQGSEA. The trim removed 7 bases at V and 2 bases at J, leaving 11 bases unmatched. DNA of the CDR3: TGCAGCGCCGCATTTGCCGGGACTAGCGCCTACAATGAGCAGTTCTTC. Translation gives CSAAFAGTSAYNEQFF.

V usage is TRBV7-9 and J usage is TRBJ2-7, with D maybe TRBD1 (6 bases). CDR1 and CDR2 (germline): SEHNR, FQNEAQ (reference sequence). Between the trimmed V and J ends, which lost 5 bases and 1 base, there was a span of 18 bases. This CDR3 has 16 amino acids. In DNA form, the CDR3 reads TGTGCCAGCAGCCCGCAAGGGGGAGTTCTTTCCTACGAGCAGTACTTC. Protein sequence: CASSPQGGVLSYEQYF. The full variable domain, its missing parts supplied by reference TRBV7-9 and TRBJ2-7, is DTGVSQNPRHKITKRGQNVTFRCDPISEHNRLYWYRQTLGQGPEFLTYFQNEAQLEKSRLLSDRFSAERPKGSFSTLEIQRTEQGDSAMYLCASSPQGGVLSYEQYFGPGTRLTVT.

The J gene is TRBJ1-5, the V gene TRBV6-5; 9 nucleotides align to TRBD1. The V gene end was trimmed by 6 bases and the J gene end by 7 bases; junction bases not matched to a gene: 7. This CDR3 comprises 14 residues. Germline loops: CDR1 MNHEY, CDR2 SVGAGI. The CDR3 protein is CASRLQGAGQPQHF. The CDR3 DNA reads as TGTGCCAGCAGACTACAGGGGGCAGGGCAGCCCCAGCATTTT.

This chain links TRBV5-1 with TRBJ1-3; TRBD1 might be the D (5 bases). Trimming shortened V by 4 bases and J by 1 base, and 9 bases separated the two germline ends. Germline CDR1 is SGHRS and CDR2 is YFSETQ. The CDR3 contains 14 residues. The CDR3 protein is CASSPGGSGNTIYF. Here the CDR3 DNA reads TGCGCCAGCAGCCCTGGGGGGTCTGGAAACACCATATATTTT.

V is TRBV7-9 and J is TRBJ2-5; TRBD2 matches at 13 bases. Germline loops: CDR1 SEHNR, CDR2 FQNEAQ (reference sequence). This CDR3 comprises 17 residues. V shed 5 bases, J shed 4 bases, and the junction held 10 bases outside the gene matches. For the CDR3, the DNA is TGTGCCAGCAGCCTACCGACTAGCGGGAGGATAGGAGAGACCCAGTACTTC. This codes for CASSLPTSGRIGETQYF.

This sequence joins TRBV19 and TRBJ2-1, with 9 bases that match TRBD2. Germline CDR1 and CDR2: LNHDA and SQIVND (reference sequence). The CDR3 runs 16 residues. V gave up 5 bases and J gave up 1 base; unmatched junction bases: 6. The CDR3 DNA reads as TGTGCCAGTAGTCCCTTAGCGGGAGAATCCTACAATGAGCAGTTCTTC. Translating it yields CASSPLAGESYNEQFF.